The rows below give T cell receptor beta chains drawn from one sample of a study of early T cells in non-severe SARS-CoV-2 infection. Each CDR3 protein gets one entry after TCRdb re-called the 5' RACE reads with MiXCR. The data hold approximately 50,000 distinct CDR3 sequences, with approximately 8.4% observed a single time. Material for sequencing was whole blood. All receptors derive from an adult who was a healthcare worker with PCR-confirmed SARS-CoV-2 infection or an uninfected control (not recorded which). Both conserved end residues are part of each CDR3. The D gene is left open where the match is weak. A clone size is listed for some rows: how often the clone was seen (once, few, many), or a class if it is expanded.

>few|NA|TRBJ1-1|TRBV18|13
TGTGCCAGCTCCACAAGTTGGGGTACTGAAGCTTTCTTT
CASSTSWGTEAFF
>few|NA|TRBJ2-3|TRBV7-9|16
TGTGCCAGCAGCCCCACCCGAGGGTACGGCACAGATACGCAGTATTTT
CASSPTRGYGTDTQYF
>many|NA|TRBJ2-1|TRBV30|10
TGTGCCTGGAGTCGGGGTGAGCAGTTCTTC
CAWSRGEQFF
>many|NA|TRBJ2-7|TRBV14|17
TGTGCCAGCAGCCAGATAAAGGGACTGACTGGCTCATACGAGCAGTACTTC
CASSQIKGLTGSYEQYF
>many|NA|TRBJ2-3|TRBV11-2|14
TGTGCCAGCAGCTTAGTAGGTGGCAAAGATACGCAGTATTTT
CASSLVGGKDTQYF
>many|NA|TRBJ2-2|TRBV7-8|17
TGTGCCAGCAGCCCCACTGGGGGCGGGGGTGTGATCGGGGAGCTGTTTTTT
CASSPTGGGGVIGELFF
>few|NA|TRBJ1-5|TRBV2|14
TGTGCCAGCGGGCTGGGGGCGGGCGGTCAGCCCCAGCATTTT
CASGLGAGGQPQHF
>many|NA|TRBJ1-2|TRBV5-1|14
TGCGCCAGCAGCGACGGGGGCTCCTTCTATGGCTACACCTTC
CASSDGGSFYGYTF
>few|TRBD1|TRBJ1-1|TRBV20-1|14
TGCAGTGCTAGACTACAGGGGATTAACACTGAAGCTTTCTTT
CSARLQGINTEAFF
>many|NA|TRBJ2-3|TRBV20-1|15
TGCAGTGCTAGAAGGGGGGGTATTAGCACAGATACGCAGTATTTT
CSARRGGISTDTQYF
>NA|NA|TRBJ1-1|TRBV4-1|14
TGCGCCAGCAGCCAAGGTGGAGGGAGCCCTGAAGCTTTCTTT
CASSQGGGSPEAFF
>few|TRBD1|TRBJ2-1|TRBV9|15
TGTGCCAGCAGCGTCCCCGGGACAGGGGCCAATGAGCAGTTCTTC
CASSVPGTGANEQFF
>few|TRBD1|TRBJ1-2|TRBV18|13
TGTGCCAGCTCAGCGGGACAGGACTATGGCTACACCTTC
CASSAGQDYGYTF
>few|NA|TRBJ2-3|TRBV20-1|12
TGCAGTGCACGCGGGGGCAAGGATACGCAGTATTTT
CSARGGKDTQYF
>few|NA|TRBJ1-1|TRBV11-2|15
TGTGCCAGCAGCTTAGTTCTGCGGGGGGCTACTGAAGCTTTCTTT
CASSLVLRGATEAFF
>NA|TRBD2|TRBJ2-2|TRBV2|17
TGTGCCAGCATTGACCCACCGGGACTAGCTGAGGCCGGGGAGCTGTTTTTT
CASIDPPGLAEAGELFF
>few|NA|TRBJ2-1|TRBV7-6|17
TGTGCCAGCAGCTCCCGGAGGGTCGGGAACCTGCACAATGAGCAGTTCTTC
CASSSRRVGNLHNEQFF
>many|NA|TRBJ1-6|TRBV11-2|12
TGTGCCAGCAGATCAGAGGTGTCACCCCTCCACTTT
CASRSEVSPLHF
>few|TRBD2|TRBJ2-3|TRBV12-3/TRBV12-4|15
TGTGCCAGCAGTTTCGGCGGGAGGGTCACAGATACGCAGTATTTT
CASSFGGRVTDTQYF
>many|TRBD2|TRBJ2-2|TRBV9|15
TGTGCCCGCCGGAGGGGACTAGCGGGGGCCGGGGAGCTGTTTTTT
CARRRGLAGAGELFF
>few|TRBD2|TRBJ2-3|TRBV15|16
TGTGCCACCAGCCGGGGGGACTTTTCGAGCACAGATACGCAGTATTTT
CATSRGDFSSTDTQYF
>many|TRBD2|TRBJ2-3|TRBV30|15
TGTGCCTGGAGTTGGCTAGCGGGGGCCACAGATACGCAGTATTTT
CAWSWLAGATDTQYF
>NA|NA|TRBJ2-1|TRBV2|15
TGTGCCAGCAGTGAAGAGGCGGGGGCAATCAATGAGCAGTTCTTC
CASSEEAGAINEQFF
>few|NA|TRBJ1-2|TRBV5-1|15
TGCGCCAGCAGCGAGGGACACCAGCCCTACTATGGCTACACCTTC
CASSEGHQPYYGYTF
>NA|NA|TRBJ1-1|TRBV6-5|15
TGTGCCAGCAGTTACTCCGGACAGACAAACACTGAAGCTTTCTTT
CASSYSGQTNTEAFF
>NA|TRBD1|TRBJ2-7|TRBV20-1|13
TGCAGTGCTAGCCGGGACAGTGCCTACGAGCAGTACTTC
CSASRDSAYEQYF
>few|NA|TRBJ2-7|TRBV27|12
TGTGCCAGCTCCGACAGCTCCTACGAGCAGTACTTC
CASSDSSYEQYF
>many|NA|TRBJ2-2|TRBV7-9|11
TGTGCCAGCAGCTTATCCGGGGAGCTGTTTTTT
CASSLSGELFF
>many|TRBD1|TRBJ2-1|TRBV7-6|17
TGTGCCAGCAGCAGGACAGGGGGCCGGGTTTCCTACAATGAGCAGTTCTTC
CASSRTGGRVSYNEQFF
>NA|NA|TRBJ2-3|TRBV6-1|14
TGTGCCAGCAGGATGACAGAAAGAGCAGATACGCAGTATTTT
CASRMTERADTQYF
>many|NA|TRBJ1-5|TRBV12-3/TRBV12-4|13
TGTGCCAGCAGTCCCTATAGCAATCAGCCCCAGCATTTT
CASSPYSNQPQHF
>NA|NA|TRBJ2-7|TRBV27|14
TGTGCCAGCGGAACACAGGGCTCCCTTGGCGAGCAGTACTTC
CASGTQGSLGEQYF
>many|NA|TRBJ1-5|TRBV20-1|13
TGCAGTGCTAGAGGGGGCAGTAATCAGCCCCAGCATTTT
CSARGGSNQPQHF
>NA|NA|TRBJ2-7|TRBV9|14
TGTGCCAGCAGCGTAGGGGTTAGCGTCGACGAGCAGTACTTC
CASSVGVSVDEQYF
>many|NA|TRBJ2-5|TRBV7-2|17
TGTGCCAGCAGCTTAAATCACGTCCTAACCTTCCAAGAGACCCAGTACTTC
CASSLNHVLTFQETQYF
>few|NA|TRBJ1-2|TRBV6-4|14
TGTGCCAGCAGTGACCCGGCCAGGGGCTATGGCTACACCTTC
CASSDPARGYGYTF
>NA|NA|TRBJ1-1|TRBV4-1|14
TGCGCCAGCAGCCAAGATAAACAGGGTGTTCGGACTTTCTTT
CASSQDKQGVRTFF
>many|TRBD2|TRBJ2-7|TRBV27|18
TGTGCCAGCAGTTTATCTCCCCTGGCTAGCGGGAGATATTACGAGCAGTACTTC
CASSLSPLASGRYYEQYF
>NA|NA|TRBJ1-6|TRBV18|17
TGTGCCAGCTCTCCTCAGAACCTACAGGGCTCTAATTCACCCCTCCACTTT
CASSPQNLQGSNSPLHF
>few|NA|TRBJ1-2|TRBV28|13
TGTGCCAGCAACCCACAGGGAACACGGGGCTACACCTTC
CASNPQGTRGYTF
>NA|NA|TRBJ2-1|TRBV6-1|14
TGTGCCAGCGTCTCCTCCGTCACGTACAATGAGCAGTTCTTC
CASVSSVTYNEQFF
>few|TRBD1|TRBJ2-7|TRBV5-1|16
TGCGCCAGCAGCAACTCGACAGGGGGCAGGACCTACGAGCAGTACTTC
CASSNSTGGRTYEQYF
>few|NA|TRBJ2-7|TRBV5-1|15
TGCGCCAGCAGCCCAACAGGGATTGGGGCCTACGAGCAGTACTTC
CASSPTGIGAYEQYF
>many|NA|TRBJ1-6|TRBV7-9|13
TGTGCCAGCAGCTTAGATTTCGGTTCACCCCTCCACTTT
CASSLDFGSPLHF
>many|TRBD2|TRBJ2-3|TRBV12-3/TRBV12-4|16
TGTGCCAGCAGACCACTAGCGGGGGGGGGCACAGATACGCAGTATTTT
CASRPLAGGGTDTQYF
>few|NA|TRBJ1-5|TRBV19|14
TGTGCCAGTAGTATAGGTTGGGGGAATCAGCCCCAGCATTTT
CASSIGWGNQPQHF
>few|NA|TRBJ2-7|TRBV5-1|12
TGCGCCAGCAGCTTGAATTTTTACGAGCAGTACTTC
CASSLNFYEQYF
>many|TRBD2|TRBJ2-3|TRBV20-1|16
TGCAGTGCTAGAGATTGGGAGGGTCGCAACACAGATACGCAGTATTTT
CSARDWEGRNTDTQYF
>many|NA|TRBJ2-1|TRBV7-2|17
TGTGCCAGCAGCCCTCACCAGGGGACTAATCTAAATGCGGTGCAGTTCTTC
CASSPHQGTNLNAVQFF
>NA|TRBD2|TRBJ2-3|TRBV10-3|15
TGTGCCATCAGTGGCTCGGGAGGGCCCACAGATACGCAGTATTTT
CAISGSGGPTDTQYF
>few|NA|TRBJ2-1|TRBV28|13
TGTGCCAGCAAAGGGGTTTTTTACAATGAGCAGTTCTTC
CASKGVFYNEQFF
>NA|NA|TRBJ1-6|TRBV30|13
TGTGCCTGGAGTGTAAGGAGGGGTTCACCCCTCCACTTT
CAWSVRRGSPLHF
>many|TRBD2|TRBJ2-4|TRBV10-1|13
TGCGCCAGCATCCCCAGCGGGGAAAACATTCAGTACTTC
CASIPSGENIQYF
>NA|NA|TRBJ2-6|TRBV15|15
TGTGCCACCAGCAGAGAGAAGGGTGGGGCCAACGTCCTGACTTTC
CATSREKGGANVLTF
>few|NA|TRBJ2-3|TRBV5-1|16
TGCGCCAGCAGACCGGTAGCGGACCCTAGCACAGATACGCAGTATTTT
CASRPVADPSTDTQYF